Shown below are 14 T cell receptor beta chains from a single sample sequenced in a study of cytotoxic CD8 clonotypes in ibrutinib-treated CLL. The table came from immunoSEQ multiplex PCR; TCRdb's copy has only in-frame clones and leaves some out. Of 52,000 or so clones in the sample, around four fifths were seen once. The sample was PBMCs, taken after 24 months of ibrutinib treatment. The origin of the receptors is a human donor with chronic lymphocytic leukemia.

This clone has only one observation. The chain couples TRBV19 to TRBJ1-2, with TRBD1 identical over 7 bases. The V gene's germline CDR1 is LNHDA and CDR2 SQIVND (reference sequence). This CDR3 has 14 residues. Trimming at V came to 1 base and at J to 6 bases, leaving 5 bases not matched to a gene. CDR3 residues: CASSIGGTDHGYTF. The CDR3 coding sequence is TGTGCCAGTAGTATAGGGGGGACAGATCATGGCTACACCTTC.

V is TRBV30 and J is TRBJ1-1; a possible D gene is TRBD1 (6 bases). CDR3 length equals 14 residues. Trimming left V 0 bases short and J 5 bases short, with 13 bases between. The V gene's germline CDR1 is GTSNPN and CDR2 SVGIG (reference sequence). Here the CDR3 DNA reads TGTGCCTGGAGTGTGATGGGCAGGGGAACTGAAGCTTTCTTT. Translating it yields CAWSVMGRGTEAFF.

For this clone: Different DNA sequences within this sample yield the same CDR3. The J gene is TRBJ2-7, the V gene TRBV7-9; either TRBD1 or TRBD2 may supply D (5 bases each). The CDR3 consists of 15 residues. In germline, CDR1 is SEHNR, CDR2 FQNEAQ (reference sequence). V was clipped by 5 bases and J by 4 bases, with 18 bases between them. CDR3 in amino acids: CASSRLGDRSYEQYF. The CDR3 bases are TGTGCCAGCAGCCGGTTGGGGGACCGTAGTTACGAGCAGTACTTC.

This chain joins TRBV7-9 and TRBJ2-7; D is perhaps TRBD1 (5 bases). Germline V gene data show CDR1 as SEHNR and CDR2 as FQNEAQ (reference sequence). The CDR3 is made up of 13 amino acids. Trimming removed 1 base from V and 9 bases from J, with 13 bases in between. The CDR3 sequence: CASSLEQGWMQYF. DNA for the CDR3: TGTGCCAGCAGCTTAGAGCAGGGTTGGATGCAGTACTTC.

The rearrangement uses TRBV28 and TRBJ2-7; tentative D call: TRBD2 (5 bases). CDR3 length: 14 residues. Trimming pared 5 bases from V and 0 bases from J, leaving 11 bases between. Germline-derived CDR1 and CDR2 are MDHEN and SYDVKM. CDR3 sequence: CASSRTGSSYEQYF. For the CDR3, the DNA is TGTGCCAGCAGTCGGACGGGGAGCTCCTACGAGCAGTACTTC. Together with reference TRBV28 and TRBJ2-7, the CDR3 gives the full variable domain: DVKVTQSSRYLVKRTGEKVFLECVQDMDHENMFWYRQDPGLGLRLIYFSYDVKMKEKGDIPEGYSVSREKKERFSLILESASTNQTSMYLCASSRTGSSYEQYFGPGTRLTVT.

This clone was seen only once. CDR3 bases: TGCGCCAGCAGCCAAGAATCACAGAATAATTCACCCCTCCACTTT. This codes for CASSQESQNNSPLHF. The chain is built from TRBV4-3 and TRBJ1-6; D unclear. Germline CDR1 and CDR2: LGHNA and YSLEER. The CDR3 covers 15 residues. The V end lost 0 bases, the J end lost 5 bases, and 8 bases lay between the germline ends.

The chain carries TRBV27 and TRBJ1-4; unclear D gene. Germline lookup yields CDR1 MNHEY and CDR2 SMNVEV (reference sequence). Trimming cost V 0 bases and J 8 bases, with 7 bases left between them. This CDR3 has 13 residues. The CDR3 loop is CASSLSFSEKLFF. CDR3 in DNA: TGTGCCAGCAGTTTATCCTTCAGCGAAAAACTGTTTTTT.

This clone was seen only a few times. The chain employs TRBV11-3 and TRBJ2-3; D is perhaps TRBD1 (5 bases). The CDR3 has 17 amino acids. V lost 3 bases and J 1 base, leaving 17 bases between the germline ends. Germline CDR1 SGHNT, CDR2 YENEEA. For the CDR3, the DNA is TGTGCCAGCAGCTTGTGTCGGGCACAGGAATGCACAGATACGCAGTATTTT. Its protein is CASSLCRAQECTDTQYF.

The rearrangement links TRBV9 to TRBJ2-2, with TRBD1 matching over 7 bases. The CDR3 is 18 amino acids. The trim removed 2 bases at V and 0 bases at J, leaving 10 bases unmatched. Germline lookup yields CDR1 SGDLS and CDR2 YYNGEE. CDR3 residues: CASSVDNRGYSNTGELFF. The CDR3 region has the DNA TGTGCCAGCAGCGTCGATAACAGGGGTTATTCGAACACCGGGGAGCTGTTTTTT.

Here the CDR3 DNA reads TGTGCCAGCAGCTTGGTCTCGGTGACAGGGGTTAACGGAAACACCATATATTTT. Translation: CASSLVSVTGVNGNTIYF. The chain recombines TRBV5-4 with TRBJ1-3; 8 positions agree with TRBD1. The CDR3 consists of 18 residues. Losses at the gene ends were 0 bases for V and 4 bases for J; bases not matched to a gene: 12. The germline CDR1 and CDR2 sequences are SGHNT and YYREEE (reference sequence).

CDR3 coding DNA: TGTGCCAGCAGCTATAGGGACAGGTTGGCTACTGGGGCCAACGTCCTGACTTTC. This translates into CASSYRDRLATGANVLTF. This rearrangement joins TRBV5-6 to TRBJ2-6, with TRBD1 matching over 8 bases. CDR3 length equals 18 residues. The J segment lost 2 bases and the V segment lost 3 bases, leaving 10 bases of the junction unmatched. The V gene's germline CDR1 is SGHDT and CDR2 YYEEEE.

This sequence joins TRBV5-8 and TRBJ1-1; 8 bases agree with TRBD1. CDR1 and CDR2 (germline): SGHTS, YDEGEE. Trimming cost V 4 bases and J 4 bases; bases outside gene matches: 6. The CDR3 length is 14 residues. CDR3 bases: TGTGCCAGCAGCACAGGGGGGCGAGGCACTGAAGCTTTCTTT. Protein: CASSTGGRGTEAFF. Using reference TRBV5-8 and TRBJ1-1 for the parts outside the CDR3, the full variable domain is EAGVTQSPTHLIKTRGQQATLRCSPISGHTSVYWYQQALGLGLQFLLWYDEGEERNRGNFPPRFSGRQFPNYSSELNVNALELEDSALYLCASSTGGRGTEAFFGQGTRLTVV.

V and J are TRBV30 and TRBJ2-3; D remains ambiguous. This CDR3 is built from 16 residues. Trimming removed 4 bases from V and 0 bases from J, with 17 bases in between. Germline CDR1 and CDR2: GTSNPN and SVGIG (reference sequence). The CDR3 is CAWTSRQAQSTDTQYF. CDR3 coding DNA: TGTGCCTGGACCAGCCGCCAAGCGCAGAGCACAGATACGCAGTATTTT. Full variable domain (outside the CDR3, taken from reference TRBV30 and TRBJ2-3): SQTIHQWPATLVQPVGSPLSLECTVEGTSNPNLYWYRQAAGRGLQLLFYSVGIGQISSEVPQNLSASRPQDRQFILSSKKLLLSDSGFYLCAWTSRQAQSTDTQYFGPGTRLTVL.

CDR3 sequence: CASSFISPNEKLFF. The CDR3 DNA sequence: TGTGCCAGCAGCTTCATATCACCAAATGAAAAACTGTTTTTT. This sequence joins TRBV27 and TRBJ1-4; D gene unclear. Germline values: CDR1 MNHEY, CDR2 SMNVEV (reference sequence). The length of the CDR3 is 14 residues. The V gene lost 6 bases and the J gene lost 5 bases, with 13 bases spanning the gap.